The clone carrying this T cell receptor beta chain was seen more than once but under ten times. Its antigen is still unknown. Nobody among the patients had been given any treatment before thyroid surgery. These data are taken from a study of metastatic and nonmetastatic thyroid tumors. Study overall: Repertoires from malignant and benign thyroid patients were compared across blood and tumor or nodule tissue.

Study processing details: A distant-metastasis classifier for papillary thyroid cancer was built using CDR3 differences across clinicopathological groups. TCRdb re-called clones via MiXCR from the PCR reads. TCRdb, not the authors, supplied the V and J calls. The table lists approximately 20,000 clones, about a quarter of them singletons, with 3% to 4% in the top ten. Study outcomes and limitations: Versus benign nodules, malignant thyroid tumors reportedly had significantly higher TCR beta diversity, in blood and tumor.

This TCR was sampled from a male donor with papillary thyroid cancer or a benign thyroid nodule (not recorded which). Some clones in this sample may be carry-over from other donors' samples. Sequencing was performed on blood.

This CDR3 reads CASTHGTGSGANVLTF. CDR3 in DNA: TGTGCCAGCACGCACGGGACAGGGTCTGGGGCCAACGTCCTGACTTTC. The chain combines TRBV6-1 with TRBJ2-6; 9 bases align to TRBD1. CDR3 size: 16 residues. Germline V gene lookup returns CDR1 MNHNS and CDR2 SASEGT. The V gene end was trimmed by 7 bases and the J gene end by 1 base; junction bases not matched to a gene: 5.